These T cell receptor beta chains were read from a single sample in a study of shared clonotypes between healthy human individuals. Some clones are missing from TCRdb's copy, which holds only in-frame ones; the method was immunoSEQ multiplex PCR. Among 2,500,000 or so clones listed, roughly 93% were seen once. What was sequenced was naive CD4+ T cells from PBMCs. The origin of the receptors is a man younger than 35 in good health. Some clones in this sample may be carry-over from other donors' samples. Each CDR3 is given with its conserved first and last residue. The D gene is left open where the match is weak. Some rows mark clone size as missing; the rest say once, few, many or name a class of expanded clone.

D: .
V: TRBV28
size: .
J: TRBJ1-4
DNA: TGTGCCAGCACGGGATCGGACAGAGAAAAACTGTTTTTT
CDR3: CASTGSDREKLFF

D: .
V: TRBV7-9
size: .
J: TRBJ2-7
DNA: TGTGCCAGCAGCTTACTGGGCGAGCCCAAGCAGTACTTC
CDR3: CASSLLGEPKQYF

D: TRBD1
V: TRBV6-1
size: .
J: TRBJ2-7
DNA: TGTGCCAGCAGAGCGACGGACAGGGCTACCTACGAGCAGTACTTC
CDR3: CASRATDRATYEQYF

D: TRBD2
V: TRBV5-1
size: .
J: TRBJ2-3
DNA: TGCGCCAGCAGCTTGGGAGGCGGGAGGAGCACAGATACGCAGTATTTT
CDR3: CASSLGGGRSTDTQYF

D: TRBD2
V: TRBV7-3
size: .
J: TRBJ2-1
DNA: TGTGCCAGCAGCTTGACTAGCGCGACCTACAATGAGCAGTTCTTC
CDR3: CASSLTSATYNEQFF

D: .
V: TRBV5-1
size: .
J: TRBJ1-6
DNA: TGCGCCAGCAGTCGGGGGGGCTCCTATAATTCACCCCTCCACTTT
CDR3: CASSRGGSYNSPLHF

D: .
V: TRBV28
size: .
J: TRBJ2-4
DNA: TGTGCCAGCAGTTTCGAGTTCCTAGGGGGAGGTGCCAAAAACATTCAGTACTTC
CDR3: CASSFEFLGGGAKNIQYF

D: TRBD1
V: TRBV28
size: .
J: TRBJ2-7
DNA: TGTGCCAGCAGTCTTCTAGGGGGCACCTACGAGCAGTACTTC
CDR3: CASSLLGGTYEQYF

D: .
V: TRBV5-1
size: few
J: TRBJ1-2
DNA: TGCGCCAGCAGCATTCCCGGGACACCAAACTATGGCTACACCTTC
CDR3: CASSIPGTPNYGYTF

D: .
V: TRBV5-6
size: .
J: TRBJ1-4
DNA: TGTGCCAGCAGCTCGAGGGGCAGCGCTAATGAAAAACTGTTTTTT
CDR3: CASSSRGSANEKLFF

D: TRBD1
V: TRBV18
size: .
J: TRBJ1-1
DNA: TGTGCCAGCTCACCGGATAGACAGGGAGGCACTGAAGCTTTCTTT
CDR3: CASSPDRQGGTEAFF

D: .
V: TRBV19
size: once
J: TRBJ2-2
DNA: TGTGCCAGTAGTAGAGGGACGGGAACAGGGACCGGGGAGCTGTTTTTT
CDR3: CASSRGTGTGTGELFF

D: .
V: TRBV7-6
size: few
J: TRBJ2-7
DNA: TGTGCCAGCAGTCCCTCGGGACTCCCAGTCGAGCAGTACTTC
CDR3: CASSPSGLPVEQYF

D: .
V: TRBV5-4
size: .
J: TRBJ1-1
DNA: TGTGCCAGCAGCTTGGTGCGAGGGACTGAAGCTTTCTTT
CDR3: CASSLVRGTEAFF

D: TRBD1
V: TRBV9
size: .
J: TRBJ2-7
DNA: TGTGCCAGCAGCGTAGCTCCGGACAGGGTGCCCTACGAGCAGTACTTC
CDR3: CASSVAPDRVPYEQYF

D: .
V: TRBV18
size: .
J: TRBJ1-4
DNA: TGTGCCAGCTCAGACATCACCGGAGGTGAAAAACTGTTTTTT
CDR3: CASSDITGGEKLFF

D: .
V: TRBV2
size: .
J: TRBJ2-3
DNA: TGTGCCAGCAGTGAGTCCAGGGCCACAGATACGCAGTATTTT
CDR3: CASSESRATDTQYF

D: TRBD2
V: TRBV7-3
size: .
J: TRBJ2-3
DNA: TGTGCCAGCAGCTCAAGAGCGGGAGGGACGCCGGATACGCAGTATTTT
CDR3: CASSSRAGGTPDTQYF

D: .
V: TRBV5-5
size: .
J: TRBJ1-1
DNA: TGTGCCAGCAGCTTGGCGGGGGTCCGGAACACTGAAGCTTTCTTT
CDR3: CASSLAGVRNTEAFF

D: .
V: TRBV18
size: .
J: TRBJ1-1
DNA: TGTGCCAGCTCACCGGTGATTCAGTCCACTGAAGCTTTCTTT
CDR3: CASSPVIQSTEAFF

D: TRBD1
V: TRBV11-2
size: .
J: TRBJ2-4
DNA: TGTGCCAGCAGCCGGACAGGGCAAGCCAAAAACATTCAGTACTTC
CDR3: CASSRTGQAKNIQYF

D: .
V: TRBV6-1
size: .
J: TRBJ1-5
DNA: TGTGCCAGCTTCGGGGTAGGCAGCAATCAGCCCCAGCATTTT
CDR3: CASFGVGSNQPQHF

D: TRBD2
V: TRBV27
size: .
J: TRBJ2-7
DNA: TGTGCCAGCAGTTCGAGGATGGGGAGCGGGAGTTTCCACGAGCAGTACTTC
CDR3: CASSSRMGSGSFHEQYF

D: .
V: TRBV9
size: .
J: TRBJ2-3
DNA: TGTGCCAGCAGCGTAGGACCGAACACAGATACGCAGTATTTT
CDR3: CASSVGPNTDTQYF

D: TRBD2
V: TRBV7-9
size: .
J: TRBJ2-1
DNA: TGTGCCAGCAGCTTAGCCCCGGCCAGCGGGACTAATGAGCAGTTCTTC
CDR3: CASSLAPASGTNEQFF

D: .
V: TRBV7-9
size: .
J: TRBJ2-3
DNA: TGTGCCAGCAGCCGGGGCGCAGATACGCAGTATTTT
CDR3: CASSRGADTQYF

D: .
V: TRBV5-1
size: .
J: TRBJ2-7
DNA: TGCGCCAGCAGCTTGGACAGGGCCCTAGCCTACGAGCAGTACTTC
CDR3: CASSLDRALAYEQYF

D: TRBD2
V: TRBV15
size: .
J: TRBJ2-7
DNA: TGTGCCACCCAGCGGGGTTTGGCCAACGAGCAGTACTTC
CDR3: CATQRGLANEQYF

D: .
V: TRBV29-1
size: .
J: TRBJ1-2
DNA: TGCAGCGTTGAGGTGGGCTACACCTTC
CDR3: CSVEVGYTF

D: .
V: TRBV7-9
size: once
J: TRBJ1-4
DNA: TGTGCCAGCAGCTTTTTCGGGATGAACGAAAAACTGTTTTTT
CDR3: CASSFFGMNEKLFF